This paragraph covers one T cell receptor beta chain sequence. Its target is unknown. A single heparinised blood sample, averaging approximately 110 mL, was obtained per donor. Each of the CD4+ naive, central memory, regulatory and stem cell-like memory populations was sorted via CD45RO/CCR7/CD25/CD127/CD95/CD27. The record originates from a study of beta chain features in type 1 diabetes. The sequenced template was cDNA made from the entire isolated RNA. Generated by immunoSEQ multiplex PCR, the TCRdb table keeps only in-frame clones and is missing some. Among approximately 240,000 clones, about a sixth were seen once, and the ten largest hold 0.065% to 0.095%. Study-level results: TCRB repertoires of naive, central memory and Treg cells appeared more similar among patients than among healthy donors. Patients with Type 1 diabetes showed moderately but significantly shorter TCRB CDR3s in all four CD4+ subsets. Insertion counts at VDJ junctions were lower in type 1 diabetes patients, who also showed more deletions there.

The CDR3 is 16 amino acids. Per the germline V gene, CDR1 is SGDLS and CDR2 is YYNGEE. The ends were cut back, 2 bases at V and 2 bases at J, with 16 bases in the middle. The J gene is TRBJ2-5, the V gene TRBV9; perhaps TRBD2 as D (6 bases). The material sequenced was naive CD4+ T cells from blood. This TCR derives from a man aged 25 to 40 with type 1 diabetes. CDR3 in amino acids: CASSVLPGLSQETQYF. CDR3 coding DNA: TGTGCCAGCAGCGTCCTACCTGGACTATCTCAAGAGACCCAGTACTTC.